Here is one TCR beta chain with its context. Antigen specificity is unknown. These data come from a study of CD8+ T cells in alopecia areata. Overall study results and limits: In lesional scalp, particularly from alopecia totalis/universalis, clonality was higher than in normal scalp.

Extracted RNA was reverse transcribed, and the resulting cDNA served as sequencing template. Some clones are missing from TCRdb's copy, which holds only in-frame ones; the method was immunoSEQ multiplex PCR. The sample records some 58,000 clones, under 60% being singletons. With 4 bases removed from V and 6 bases from J, the gap between germline ends came to 14 bases. From germline, CDR1 is SGDLS and CDR2 YYNGEE. The CDR3 is 13 residues long. Regarding treatment: oral pan-JAK inhibitor, 5-10 mg twice daily. This sequence joins TRBV9 and TRBJ2-7; possibly TRBD1 for D (6 bases). The specimen was CD8+ T cells sorted from blood, collected between weeks 36 and 40, from a patient treated with tofacitinib. The TCR sequence derives from a human donor with alopecia areata. Here the CDR3 DNA reads TGTGCCAGCAGCCCTTCAGGGGTTCGCGAGCAGTACTTC. Translated: CASSPSGVREQYF.